Here is one T cell receptor (beta chain) with its context. Its cognate antigen is unknown. One entry per CDR3 protein results from TCRdb running MiXCR on the 5' RACE reads. The sample has 250,000 to 350,000 distinct CDR3 sequences; 8.7% are singletons. Germline CDR1 is ENHRY and CDR2 is SYGVKD. V was trimmed by 0 bases and J by 5 bases, leaving 10 bases between them. The CDR3 loop spans 14 amino acids. The source of the sample is a study of T cells after yellow fever vaccination. Study-wide context: Fractions with few cells were prepared using SMART-Seq v4 Ultra Low Input. General study results and limits: It was the secondary response that reached its peak faster, day 5 versus 15, but it was weaker. Contamination of FACS-sorted repertoires by abundant clonotypes from the bulk population could occur. In post-booster samples, most primary-vaccination clones reappeared (about 96% CD4, 75% to 90% CD8).

The rearrangement links TRBV10-3 to TRBJ1-2; D uncertain. The sequences come from CD4+ T cells sorted from PBMCs, collected 5 days after the yellow fever booster vaccination. The source of this sequence is a man between 18 and 29 years old who received the YFV17D yellow fever vaccine. CDR3 amino acids: CAISESSAAYGYTF. CDR3 nucleotide sequence: TGTGCCATCAGTGAGTCGTCAGCTGCGTATGGCTACACCTTC.